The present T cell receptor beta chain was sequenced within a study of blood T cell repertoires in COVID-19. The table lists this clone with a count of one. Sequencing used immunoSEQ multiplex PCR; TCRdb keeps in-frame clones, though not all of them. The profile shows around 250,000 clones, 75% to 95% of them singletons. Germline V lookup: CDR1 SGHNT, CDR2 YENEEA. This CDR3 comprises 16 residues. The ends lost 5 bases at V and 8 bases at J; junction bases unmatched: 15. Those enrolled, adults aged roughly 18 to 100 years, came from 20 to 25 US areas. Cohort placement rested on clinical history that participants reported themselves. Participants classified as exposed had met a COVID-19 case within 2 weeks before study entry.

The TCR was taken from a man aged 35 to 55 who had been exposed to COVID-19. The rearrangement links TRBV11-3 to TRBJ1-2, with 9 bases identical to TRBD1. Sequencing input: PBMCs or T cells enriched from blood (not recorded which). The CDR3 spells CASSPGPGQGDWGYTF. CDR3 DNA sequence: TGTGCCAGCAGCCCAGGGCCGGGACAGGGAGATTGGGGCTACACCTTC.